This entry features one T cell receptor (beta chain) sequence. Antigen: not known. CDR1 and CDR2 (germline): MNHEY, SVGAGI. The CDR3 extends over 14 amino acids. Trimming removed 4 bases at V and 2 bases at J, with 11 bases between. This specimen comes from a study of cytomegalovirus exposure and HLA in healthy donors. Study results and caveats: Later on, a genetic analysis was performed. It linked a missense variant in DCLRE1C with V- and J-gene trimming of TCR beta.

PCR involved 60 Vbeta and 13 Jbeta primers. Generated by immunoSEQ multiplex PCR, the TCRdb table keeps only in-frame clones and is missing some. The sample consists of 200,000 to 250,000 clones, just under 70% of them appearing once. The rearrangement links TRBV6-5 to TRBJ1-2; the D gene is possibly TRBD1 (6 bases). Sequences were obtained from PBMCs. The source of this sequence is a man between 35 and 55 years old in good health and CMV-seropositive. The CDR3 coding sequence is TGTGCCAGCAGTTGGGGGCCACGGAACTATGGCTACACCTTC. Its protein product is CASSWGPRNYGYTF.